This TCR beta chain was sequenced in a study of blood T cell repertoires in COVID-19. As for the study in general: Samples of COVID-19 (acute and convalescent) were obtained from the United States, Italy and Spain. Sources were T cells, B-cell-depleted T cells, or PBMCs; the material itself was cDNA or gDNA.

How the authors handled the data: The authors estimated nucleated cell counts from reference gene primer amplification. Here immunoSEQ multiplex PCR was the method, and the copy in TCRdb shows in-frame clones only, minus some. That table supplies the V and J calls and clone size; D and trimming were determined from the DNA. The profile shows approximately 110,000 clones, roughly 69% of them singletons. Trimming took 5 bases from V and 9 from J; bases not matched to a gene: 14. This CDR3 contains 15 residues. Germline V gene lookup returns CDR1 LGHDT and CDR2 YNNKEL (reference sequence). The rearrangement uses TRBV3-1 (or the pseudogene TRBV3-2) and TRBJ1-2; 8 positions agree with TRBD1. Sequencing input: peripheral blood. The origin of this receptor is a man older than 75 with acute or convalescent COVID-19. The CDR3 nucleotides read TGTGCCAGCAGCTCCTATCCGAGGACAGGGAGGAGCTACACCTTC. The encoded protein is CASSSYPRTGRSYTF.